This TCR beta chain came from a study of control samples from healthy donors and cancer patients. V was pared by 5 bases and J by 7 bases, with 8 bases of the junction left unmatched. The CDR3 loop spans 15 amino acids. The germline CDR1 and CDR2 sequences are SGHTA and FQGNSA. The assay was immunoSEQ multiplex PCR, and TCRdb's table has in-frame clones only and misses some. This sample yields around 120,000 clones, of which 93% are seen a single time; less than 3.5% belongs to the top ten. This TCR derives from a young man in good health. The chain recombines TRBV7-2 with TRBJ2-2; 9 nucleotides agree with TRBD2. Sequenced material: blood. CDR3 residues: CASSSSGGRNGELFF. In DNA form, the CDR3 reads TGTGCCAGCAGCAGTAGCGGGGGCCGGAACGGGGAGCTGTTTTTT.